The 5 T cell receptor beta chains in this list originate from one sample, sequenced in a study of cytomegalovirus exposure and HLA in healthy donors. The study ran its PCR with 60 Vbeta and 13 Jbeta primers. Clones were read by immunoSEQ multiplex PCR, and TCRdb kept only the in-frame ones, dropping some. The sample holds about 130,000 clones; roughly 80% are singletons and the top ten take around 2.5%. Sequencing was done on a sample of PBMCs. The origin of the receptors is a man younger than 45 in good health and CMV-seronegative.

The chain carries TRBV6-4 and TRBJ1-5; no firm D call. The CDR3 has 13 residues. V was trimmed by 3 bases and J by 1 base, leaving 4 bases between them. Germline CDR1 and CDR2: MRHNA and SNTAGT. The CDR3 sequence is CASSDESNQPQHF. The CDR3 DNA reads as TGTGCCAGCAGTGATGAGAGCAATCAGCCCCAGCATTTT.

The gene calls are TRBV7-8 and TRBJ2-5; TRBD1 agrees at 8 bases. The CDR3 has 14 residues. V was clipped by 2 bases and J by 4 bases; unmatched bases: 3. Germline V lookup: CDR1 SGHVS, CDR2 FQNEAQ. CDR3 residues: CASSLSGGVETQYF. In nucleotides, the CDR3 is TGTGCCAGCAGCTTATCAGGGGGCGTAGAGACCCAGTACTTC.

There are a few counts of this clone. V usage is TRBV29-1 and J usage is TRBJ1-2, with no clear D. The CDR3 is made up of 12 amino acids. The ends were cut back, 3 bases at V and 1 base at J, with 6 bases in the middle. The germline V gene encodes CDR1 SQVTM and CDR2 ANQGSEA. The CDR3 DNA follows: TGCAGCGTTGATAGATTTAACTATGGCTACACCTTC. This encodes CSVDRFNYGYTF.

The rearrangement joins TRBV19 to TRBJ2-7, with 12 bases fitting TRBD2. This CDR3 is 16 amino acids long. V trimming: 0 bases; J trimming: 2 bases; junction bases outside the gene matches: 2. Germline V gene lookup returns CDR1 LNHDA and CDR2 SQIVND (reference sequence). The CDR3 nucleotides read TGTGCCAGTAGTATAGAGGCTAGCGGGAGGGCCTACGAGCAGTACTTC. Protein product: CASSIEASGRAYEQYF.

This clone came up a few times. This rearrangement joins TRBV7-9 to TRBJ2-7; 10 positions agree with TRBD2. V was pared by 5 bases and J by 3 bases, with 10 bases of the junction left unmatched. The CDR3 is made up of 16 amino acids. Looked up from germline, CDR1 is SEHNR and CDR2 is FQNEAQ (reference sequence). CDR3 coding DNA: TGTGCCAGCAGCCCCGCGACTAGCGGGTCGTACTACGAGCAGTACTTC. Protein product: CASSPATSGSYYEQYF. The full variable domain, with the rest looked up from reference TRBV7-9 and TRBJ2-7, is DTGVSQNPRHKITKRGQNVTFRCDPISEHNRLYWYRQTLGQGPEFLTYFQNEAQLEKSRLLSDRFSAERPKGSFSTLEIQRTEQGDSAMYLCASSPATSGSYYEQYFGPGTRLTVT.